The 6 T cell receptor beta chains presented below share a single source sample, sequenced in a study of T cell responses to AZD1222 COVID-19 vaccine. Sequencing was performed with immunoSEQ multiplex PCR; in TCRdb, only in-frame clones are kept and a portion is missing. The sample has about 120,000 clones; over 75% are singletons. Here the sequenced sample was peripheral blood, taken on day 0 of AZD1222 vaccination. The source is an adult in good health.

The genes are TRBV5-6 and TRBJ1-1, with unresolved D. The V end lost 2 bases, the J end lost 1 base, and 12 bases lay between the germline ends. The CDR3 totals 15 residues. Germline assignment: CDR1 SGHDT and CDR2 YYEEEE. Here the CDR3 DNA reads TGTGCCAGCAGCTTCTCTAGGACCGCGAACACTGAAGCTTTCTTT. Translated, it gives CASSFSRTANTEAFF.

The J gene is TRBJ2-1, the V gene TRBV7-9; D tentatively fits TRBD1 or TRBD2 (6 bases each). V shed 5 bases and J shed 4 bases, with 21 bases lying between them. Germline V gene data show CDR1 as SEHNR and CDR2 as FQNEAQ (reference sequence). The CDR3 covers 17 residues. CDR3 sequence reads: CASSRRGGLVWYNEQFF. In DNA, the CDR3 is TGTGCCAGCAGCCGACGAGGGGGACTCGTTTGGTACAATGAGCAGTTCTTC.

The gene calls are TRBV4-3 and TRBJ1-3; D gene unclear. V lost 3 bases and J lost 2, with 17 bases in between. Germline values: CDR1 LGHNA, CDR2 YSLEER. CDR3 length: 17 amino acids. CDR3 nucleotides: TGCGCCAGCAGCCAGGGTGCAGCCGAAATGACTGGAAACACCATATATTTT. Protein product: CASSQGAAEMTGNTIYF.

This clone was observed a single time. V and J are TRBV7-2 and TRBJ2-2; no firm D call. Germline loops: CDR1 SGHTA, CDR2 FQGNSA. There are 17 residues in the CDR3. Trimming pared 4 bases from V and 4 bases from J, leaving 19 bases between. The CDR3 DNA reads TGTGCCAGCAGCTCTTTGATCTTGGGCATGGCCACCGGGGAGCTGTTTTTT. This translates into CASSSLILGMATGELFF.

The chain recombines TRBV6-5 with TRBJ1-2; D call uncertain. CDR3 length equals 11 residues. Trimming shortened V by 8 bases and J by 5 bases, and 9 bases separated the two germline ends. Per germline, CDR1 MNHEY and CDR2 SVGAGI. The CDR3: CASWHNYGYTF. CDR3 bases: TGTGCCAGCTGGCACAATTATGGCTACACCTTC.

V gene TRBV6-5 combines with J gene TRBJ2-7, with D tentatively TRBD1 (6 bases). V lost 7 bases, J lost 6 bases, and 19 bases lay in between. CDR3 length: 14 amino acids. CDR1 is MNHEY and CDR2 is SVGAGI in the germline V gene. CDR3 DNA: TGTGCCAGCATTAGAGGGGGACCACTCTCCGAGCAGTACTTC. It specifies CASIRGGPLSEQYF.